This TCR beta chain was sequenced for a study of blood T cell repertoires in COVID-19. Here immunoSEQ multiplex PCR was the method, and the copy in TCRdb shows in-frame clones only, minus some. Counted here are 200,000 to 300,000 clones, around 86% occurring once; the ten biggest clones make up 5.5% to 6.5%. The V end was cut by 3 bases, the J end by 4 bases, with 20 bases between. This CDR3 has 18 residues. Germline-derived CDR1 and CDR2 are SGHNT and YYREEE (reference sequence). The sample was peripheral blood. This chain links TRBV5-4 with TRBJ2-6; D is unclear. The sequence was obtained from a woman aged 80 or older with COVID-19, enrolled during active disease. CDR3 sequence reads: CASSSERIYPRGANVLTF. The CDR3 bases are TGTGCCAGCAGCTCCGAACGCATCTACCCCAGGGGGGCCAACGTCCTGACTTTC.